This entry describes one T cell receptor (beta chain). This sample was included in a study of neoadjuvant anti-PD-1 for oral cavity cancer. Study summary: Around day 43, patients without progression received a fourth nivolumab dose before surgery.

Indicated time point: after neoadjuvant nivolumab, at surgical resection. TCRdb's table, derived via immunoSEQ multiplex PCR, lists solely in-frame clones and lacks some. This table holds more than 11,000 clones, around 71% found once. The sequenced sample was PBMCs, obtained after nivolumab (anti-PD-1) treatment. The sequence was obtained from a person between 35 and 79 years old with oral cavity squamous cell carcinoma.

The CDR3, as DNA: TGTGCCAGCATTTGGCAGTCTGGAAACACCATATATTTT. As protein: CASIWQSGNTIYF. V gene TRBV6-6 combines with J gene TRBJ1-3; D gene ambiguous. V gave up 7 bases and J gave up 1 base, with 8 bases separating them. This CDR3 is 13 amino acids long. Germline CDR1 reads MNHNY; CDR2 reads SVGAGI (reference sequence).